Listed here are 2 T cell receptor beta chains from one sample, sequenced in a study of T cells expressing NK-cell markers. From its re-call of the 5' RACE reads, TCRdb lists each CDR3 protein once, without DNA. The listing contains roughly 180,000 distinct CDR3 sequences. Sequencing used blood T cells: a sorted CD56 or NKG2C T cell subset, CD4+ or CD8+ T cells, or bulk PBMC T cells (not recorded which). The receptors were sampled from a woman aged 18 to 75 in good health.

The CDR3 sequence is CATALAGNYGYTF. The rearrangement joins TRBV24-1 to TRBJ1-2. The CDR3 consists of 13 residues. CDR1 is KGHDR, CDR2 SFDVKD, per germline.

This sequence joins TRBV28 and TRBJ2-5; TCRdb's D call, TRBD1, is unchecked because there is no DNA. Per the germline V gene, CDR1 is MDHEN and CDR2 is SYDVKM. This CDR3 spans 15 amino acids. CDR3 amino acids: CASSLGQGAWETQYF.